This is a list of T cell receptor beta chains from one sample in a study of control samples from healthy donors and cancer patients. Data came from immunoSEQ multiplex PCR; TCRdb stores just in-frame clones and leaves some out. Among about 54,000 clones listed, 95% to 96% were seen once. The sequencing sample was made of blood. All receptors come from a woman in her twenties or thirties in good health. Each CDR3 is given with its conserved first and last residue. The order of the fields is CDR3 protein, CDR3 DNA, V gene, D gene, clone size, CDR3 length, J gene. The D gene is left open where the match is weak. Size is stated for part of the rows, as once, few or many counts, or as a class when the clone is expanded.

CASSIWRELGEQFF	TGTGCCAGTAGTATTTGGCGGGAGTTAGGTGAGCAGTTCTTC	TRBV19	TRBD2	.	14	TRBJ2-1
CASSLTSWDNEQFF	TGTGCCAGCAGCTTAACTAGTTGGGACAATGAGCAGTTCTTC	TRBV7-3	.	.	14	TRBJ2-1
CASSPSGSGEKLFF	TGTGCCAGCTCACCGAGTGGCTCAGGTGAAAAACTGTTTTTT	TRBV18	.	.	14	TRBJ1-4
CASSGQLYEQYF	TGTGCCAGCTCGGGACAGCTCTACGAGCAGTACTTC	TRBV18	TRBD1	.	12	TRBJ2-7
CASSAGLDNEQFF	TGTGCCAGCAGCGCAGGACTAGACAATGAGCAGTTCTTC	TRBV7-9	TRBD2	.	13	TRBJ2-1
CASSLGLAGNNEQFF	TGCGCCAGCAGCTTAGGTCTAGCGGGGAACAATGAGCAGTTCTTC	TRBV5-1	TRBD2	.	15	TRBJ2-1
CASSLASNEQFF	TGTGCCAGCAGTTTAGCCTCTAATGAGCAGTTCTTC	TRBV12-3/TRBV12-4	.	.	12	TRBJ2-1
CASSHLGSVYGYTF	TGTGCCAGCTCTCACCTCGGGTCCGTCTATGGCTACACCTTC	TRBV4-2	.	.	14	TRBJ1-2
CASNPSGGVQPQHF	TGTGCCAGTAATCCCTCAGGGGGGGTTCAGCCCCAGCATTTT	TRBV19	TRBD1	.	14	TRBJ1-5
CASSQSGGFTEAFF	TGTGCCAGCAGCCAATCGGGAGGATTCACTGAAGCTTTCTTT	TRBV16	.	.	14	TRBJ1-1
CRRSGELFF	TGCAGGCGTTCGGGGGAGCTGTTTTTT	TRBV29-1	.	.	9	TRBJ2-2
CASSPGQASQETQYF	TGTGCCAGCAGCCCCGGACAGGCTAGCCAAGAGACCCAGTACTTC	TRBV9	TRBD1	.	15	TRBJ2-5
CASSYSPRAYEQYF	TGTGCCAGCAGTTACTCGCCCAGGGCCTACGAGCAGTACTTC	TRBV6-2/TRBV6-3	.	.	14	TRBJ2-7
CASGAGLAGDTDTQYF	TGTGCCAGCGGCGCCGGACTAGCGGGAGACACAGATACGCAGTATTTT	TRBV9	TRBD2	once	16	TRBJ2-3
CASSLGLAAEQFF	TGTGCCAGCAGTTTGGGGCTAGCTGCTGAGCAGTTCTTC	TRBV12-3/TRBV12-4	.	.	13	TRBJ2-1
CASSVLRDPSTDTQYF	TGTGCCAGCAGCGTACTGCGGGACCCGAGCACAGATACGCAGTATTTT	TRBV9	.	.	16	TRBJ2-3
CASSDRRTDRSYEQYF	TGCGCCAGCAGTGACAGGAGGACAGACCGCTCCTACGAGCAGTACTTC	TRBV10-2	.	.	16	TRBJ2-7
CASSQDGGKRYNEQFF	TGTGCCAGCAGCCAAGATGGGGGAAAGAGATACAATGAGCAGTTCTTC	TRBV3-1/TRBV3-2	.	.	16	TRBJ2-1
CASSWDRGNYGYTF	TGTGCCAGCAGTTGGGACAGGGGTAACTATGGCTACACCTTC	TRBV6-5	TRBD1	once	14	TRBJ1-2
CASSLIVSVGWGALGTDTQYF	TGTGCCAGCAGTTTAATCGTGTCGGTAGGGTGGGGGGCGCTGGGCACAGATACGCAGTATTTT	TRBV28	.	.	21	TRBJ2-3
CASSIVPTGNTEAFF	TGTGCCAGTAGTATAGTTCCCACAGGGAATACTGAAGCTTTCTTT	TRBV19	.	once	15	TRBJ1-1
CASSLWYSGTYNEQFF	TGTGCCAGCAGCTTATGGTATAGCGGGACGTACAATGAGCAGTTCTTC	TRBV11-2	TRBD2	.	16	TRBJ2-1
CASSLVRGSSGNTIYF	TGTGCCAGCAGCTTGGTGCGGGGTAGCTCTGGAAACACCATATATTTT	TRBV5-6	.	.	16	TRBJ1-3
CASSQDEMGTEAFF	TGCGCCAGCAGCCAGGACGAAATGGGCACTGAAGCTTTCTTT	TRBV4-1	.	.	14	TRBJ1-1
CASMGFGQNIQYF	TGTGCCAGCATGGGTTTCGGTCAAAACATTCAGTACTTC	TRBV28	.	.	13	TRBJ2-4
CASSLGLDTVGGRLYGYTF	TGTGCCAGCAGTTTAGGGTTAGATACCGTTGGGGGACGGCTCTATGGCTACACCTTC	TRBV28	.	.	19	TRBJ1-2
CASSLGRIQGGSEQYF	TGTGCCAGCAGCTTAGGACGTATACAGGGCGGCAGCGAGCAGTACTTC	TRBV11-2	.	once	16	TRBJ2-7
CAWVRDTDTQYF	TGTGCCTGGGTTAGAGACACAGATACGCAGTATTTT	TRBV30	.	.	12	TRBJ2-3
CASIEGGARAKNIQYF	TGTGCCAGCATTGAGGGCGGGGCCCGGGCCAAAAACATTCAGTACTTC	TRBV2	.	.	16	TRBJ2-4
CAWSWGGAEAFF	TGTGCCTGGAGCTGGGGAGGGGCTGAAGCTTTCTTT	TRBV30	.	.	12	TRBJ1-1
CASKRAGGNTGELFF	TGTGCCAGCAAAAGGGCAGGGGGAAACACCGGGGAGCTGTTTTTT	TRBV3-1/TRBV3-2	TRBD1	.	15	TRBJ2-2
CASSPSLVHGYGYTF	TGTGCCAGCAGTCCCAGCCTGGTTCATGGCTATGGCTACACCTTC	TRBV28	.	.	15	TRBJ1-2
CASSYTGGINYGYTF	TGTGCCAGCAGTTATACAGGGGGCATTAACTATGGCTACACCTTC	TRBV6-5	TRBD1	.	15	TRBJ1-2
CASSEGSGSTDTQYF	TGTGCCAGCAGTGAAGGGAGCGGAAGCACAGATACGCAGTATTTT	TRBV2	.	.	15	TRBJ2-3
CASTPRTVSNQPQHF	TGTGCCAGTACCCCCCGTACCGTTAGCAATCAGCCCCAGCATTTT	TRBV19	.	.	15	TRBJ1-5
CASSLEGNGNSPLHF	TGTGCCAGCAGCTTAGAAGGGAACGGGAATTCACCCCTCCACTTT	TRBV11-2	.	.	15	TRBJ1-6
CAISESGGTSRWTQYF	TGTGCCATCAGTGAGTCGGGAGGAACCTCAAGATGGACCCAGTACTTC	TRBV10-3	.	.	16	TRBJ2-5
CAARGLTTDTQYF	TGTGCCGCGAGGGGGCTAACGACAGATACGCAGTATTTT	TRBV19	TRBD1	.	13	TRBJ2-3
CASSLDRAYSPLHF	TGTGCCAGCAGTCTGGACAGGGCTTACTCACCCCTCCACTTT	TRBV2	TRBD1	.	14	TRBJ1-6
CASTAGRGTEAFF	TGTGCCAGTACCGCAGGGCGAGGCACTGAAGCTTTCTTT	TRBV19	.	.	13	TRBJ1-1
CASSDSGYGYTF	TGTGCCAGCAGTGACAGTGGCTATGGCTACACCTTC	TRBV6-1	.	.	12	TRBJ1-2
CASSLTIHGITPETQYF	TGTGCCAGCAGCTTAACGATTCACGGAATAACACCAGAGACCCAGTACTTC	TRBV7-9	.	.	17	TRBJ2-5
CASSPRTSGDYNEQFF	TGTGCCAGCAGTCCTAGGACTAGCGGGGACTACAATGAGCAGTTCTTC	TRBV27	TRBD2	.	16	TRBJ2-1
CASGQQGLGGYTF	TGTGCCAGCGGACAACAGGGGTTAGGCGGCTACACCTTC	TRBV9	TRBD1	.	13	TRBJ1-2
CASRDTGGADGELFF	TGTGCCAGCAGGGATACAGGGGGCGCGGACGGGGAGCTGTTTTTT	TRBV2	TRBD1	.	15	TRBJ2-2
CASSFWQGQGYTF	TGTGCCAGCAGTTTTTGGCAGGGGCAGGGCTACACCTTC	TRBV28	.	.	13	TRBJ1-2
CASSSDAATNEKLFF	TGTGCCAGCAGCAGTGACGCTGCAACTAATGAAAAACTGTTTTTT	TRBV9	.	.	15	TRBJ1-4
CSVANGQGRSDTQYF	TGCAGCGTTGCCAATGGACAGGGGCGCTCAGATACGCAGTATTTT	TRBV29-1	TRBD1	.	15	TRBJ2-3